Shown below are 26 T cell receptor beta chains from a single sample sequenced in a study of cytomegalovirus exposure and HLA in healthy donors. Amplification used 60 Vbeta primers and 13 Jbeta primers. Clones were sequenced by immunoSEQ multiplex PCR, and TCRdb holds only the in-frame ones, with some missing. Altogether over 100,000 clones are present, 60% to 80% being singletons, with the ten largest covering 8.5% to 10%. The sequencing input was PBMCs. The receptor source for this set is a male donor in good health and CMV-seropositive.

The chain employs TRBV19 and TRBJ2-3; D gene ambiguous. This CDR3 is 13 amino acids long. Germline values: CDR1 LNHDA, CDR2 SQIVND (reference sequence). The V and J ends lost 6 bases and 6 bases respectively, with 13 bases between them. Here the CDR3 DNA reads TGTGCCAGTAGCACTACCTTTAAGGATACGCAGTATTTT. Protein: CASSTTFKDTQYF.

The CDR3 here is CASSPSAWTSGRGTDTQYF. CDR3 DNA sequence: TGTGCCAGCAGCCCCTCGGCTTGGACTAGCGGGAGAGGAACAGATACGCAGTATTTT. V is TRBV13 and J is TRBJ2-3, with 13 bases that match TRBD2. The CDR3 is made up of 19 amino acids. J was trimmed by 3 bases and V by 5 bases; bases with no gene match: 14. Germline V gene data show CDR1 as PRHDT and CDR2 as FYEKMQ (reference sequence).

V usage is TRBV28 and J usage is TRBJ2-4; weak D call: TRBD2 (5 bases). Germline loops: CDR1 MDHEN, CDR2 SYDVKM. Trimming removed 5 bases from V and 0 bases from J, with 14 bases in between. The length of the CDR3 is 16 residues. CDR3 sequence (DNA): TGTGCCAGCAGTCCCTACACACGGGGAGCCAAAAACATTCAGTACTTC. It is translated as CASSPYTRGAKNIQYF.

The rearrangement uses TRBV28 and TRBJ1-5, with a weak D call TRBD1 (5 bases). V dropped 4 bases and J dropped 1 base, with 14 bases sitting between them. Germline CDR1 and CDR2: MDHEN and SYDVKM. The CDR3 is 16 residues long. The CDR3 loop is CASSSRGGLSNQPQHF. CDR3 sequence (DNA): TGTGCCAGCAGTTCCCGGGGGGGTTTGAGCAATCAGCCCCAGCATTTT. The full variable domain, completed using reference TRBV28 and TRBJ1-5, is DVKVTQSSRYLVKRTGEKVFLECVQDMDHENMFWYRQDPGLGLRLIYFSYDVKMKEKGDIPEGYSVSREKKERFSLILESASTNQTSMYLCASSSRGGLSNQPQHFGDGTRLSIL.

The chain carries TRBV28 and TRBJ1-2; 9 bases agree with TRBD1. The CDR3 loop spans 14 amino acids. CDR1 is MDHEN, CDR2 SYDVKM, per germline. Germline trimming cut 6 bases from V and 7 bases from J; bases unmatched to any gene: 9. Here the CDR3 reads CASRSPGQGGGYTF. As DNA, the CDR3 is TGTGCCAGCAGATCTCCGGGACAGGGTGGTGGCTACACCTTC.

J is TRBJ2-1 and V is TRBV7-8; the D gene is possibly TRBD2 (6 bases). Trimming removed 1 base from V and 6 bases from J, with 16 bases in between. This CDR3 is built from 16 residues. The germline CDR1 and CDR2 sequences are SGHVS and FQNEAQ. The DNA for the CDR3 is TGTGCCAGCAGCTTAGTTTCGGGAGCTCTCGGCAATGAGCAGTTCTTC. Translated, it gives CASSLVSGALGNEQFF.

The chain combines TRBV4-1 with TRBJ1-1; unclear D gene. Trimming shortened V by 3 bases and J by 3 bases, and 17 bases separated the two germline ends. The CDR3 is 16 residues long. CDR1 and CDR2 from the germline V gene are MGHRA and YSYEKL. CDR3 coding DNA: TGCGCCAGCAGCCAGGCCCAGGAGGTCCGGGACACTGAAGCTTTCTTT. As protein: CASSQAQEVRDTEAFF.

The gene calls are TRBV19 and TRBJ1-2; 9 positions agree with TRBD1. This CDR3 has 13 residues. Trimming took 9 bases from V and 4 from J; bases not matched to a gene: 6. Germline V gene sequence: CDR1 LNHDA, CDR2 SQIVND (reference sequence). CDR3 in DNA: TGTGCCAGCCGGGAGACAGGGGGCTATGGCTACACCTTC. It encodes CASRETGGYGYTF.

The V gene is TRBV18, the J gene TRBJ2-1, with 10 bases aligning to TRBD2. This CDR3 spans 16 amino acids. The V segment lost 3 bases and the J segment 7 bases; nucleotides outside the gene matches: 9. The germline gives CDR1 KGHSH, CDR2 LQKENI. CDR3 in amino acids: CASSPDPGLAINEQFF. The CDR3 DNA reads TGTGCCAGCTCACCGGACCCGGGACTAGCGATTAATGAGCAGTTCTTC.

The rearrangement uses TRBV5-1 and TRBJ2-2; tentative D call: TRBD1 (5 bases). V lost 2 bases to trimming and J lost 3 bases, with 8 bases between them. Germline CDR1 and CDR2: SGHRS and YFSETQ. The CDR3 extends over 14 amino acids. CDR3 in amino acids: CASSLGVDTGELFF. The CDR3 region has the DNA TGCGCCAGCAGCTTAGGGGTTGACACCGGGGAGCTGTTTTTT. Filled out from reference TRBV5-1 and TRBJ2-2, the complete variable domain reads KAGVTQTPRYLIKTRGQQVTLSCSPISGHRSVSWYQQTPGQGLQFLFEYFSETQRNKGNFPGRFSGRQFSNSRSEMNVSTLELGDSALYLCASSLGVDTGELFFGEGSRLTVL.

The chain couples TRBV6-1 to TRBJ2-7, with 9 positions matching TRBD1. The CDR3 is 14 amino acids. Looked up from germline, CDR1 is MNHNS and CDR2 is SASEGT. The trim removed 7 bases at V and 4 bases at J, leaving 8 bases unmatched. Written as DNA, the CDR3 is TGTGCCAGCACATCCGGGACAGGGCGTTACGAGCAGTACTTC. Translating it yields CASTSGTGRYEQYF.

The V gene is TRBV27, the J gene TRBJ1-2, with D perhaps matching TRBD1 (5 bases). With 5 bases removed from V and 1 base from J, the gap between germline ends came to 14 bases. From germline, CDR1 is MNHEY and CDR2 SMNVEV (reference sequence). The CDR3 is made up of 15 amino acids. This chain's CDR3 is CASSRDSQINYGYTF. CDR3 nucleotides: TGTGCCAGCAGTCGCGACAGTCAGATTAACTATGGCTACACCTTC.

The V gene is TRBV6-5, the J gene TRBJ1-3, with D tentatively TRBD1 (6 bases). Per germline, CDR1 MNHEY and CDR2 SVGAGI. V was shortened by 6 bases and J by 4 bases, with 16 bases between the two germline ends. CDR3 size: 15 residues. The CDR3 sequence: CASRLLGAGGNTIYF. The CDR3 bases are TGTGCCAGCAGGCTCTTGGGGGCCGGAGGAAACACCATATATTTT.

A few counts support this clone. The CDR3 coding sequence is TGCGCCAGCAGTCTGGACAGTAACTATGGCTACACCTTC. Translation gives CASSLDSNYGYTF. The rearrangement joins TRBV5-1 to TRBJ1-2; D may be TRBD1 (6 bases). Germline V gene lookup returns CDR1 SGHRS and CDR2 YFSETQ. This CDR3 has 13 amino acids. V was trimmed by 5 bases and J by 1 base, leaving 9 bases between them. Filled out from reference TRBV5-1 and TRBJ1-2, the complete variable domain reads KAGVTQTPRYLIKTRGQQVTLSCSPISGHRSVSWYQQTPGQGLQFLFEYFSETQRNKGNFPGRFSGRQFSNSRSEMNVSTLELGDSALYLCASSLDSNYGYTFGSGTRLTVV.

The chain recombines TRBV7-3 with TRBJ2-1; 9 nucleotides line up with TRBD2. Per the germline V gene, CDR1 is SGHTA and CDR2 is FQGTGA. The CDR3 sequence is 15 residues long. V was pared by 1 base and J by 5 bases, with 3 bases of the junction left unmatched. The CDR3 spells CASSLISGRDNEQFF. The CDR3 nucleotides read TGTGCCAGCAGCTTAATTAGCGGGAGAGACAATGAGCAGTTCTTC.

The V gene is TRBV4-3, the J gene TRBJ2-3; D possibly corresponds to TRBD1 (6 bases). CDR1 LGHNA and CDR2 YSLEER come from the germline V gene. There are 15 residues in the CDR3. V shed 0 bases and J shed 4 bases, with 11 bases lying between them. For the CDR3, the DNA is TGCGCCAGCAGCCAAGATGCCAGGGGCTCAGATACGCAGTATTTT. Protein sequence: CASSQDARGSDTQYF.

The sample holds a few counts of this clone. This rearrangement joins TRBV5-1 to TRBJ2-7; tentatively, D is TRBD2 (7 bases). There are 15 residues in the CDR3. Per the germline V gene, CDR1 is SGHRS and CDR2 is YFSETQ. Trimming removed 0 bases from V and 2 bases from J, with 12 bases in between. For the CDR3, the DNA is TGCGCCAGCAGCTTGGTAGGGGGGGTGGCCTACGAGCAGTACTTC. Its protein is CASSLVGGVAYEQYF.

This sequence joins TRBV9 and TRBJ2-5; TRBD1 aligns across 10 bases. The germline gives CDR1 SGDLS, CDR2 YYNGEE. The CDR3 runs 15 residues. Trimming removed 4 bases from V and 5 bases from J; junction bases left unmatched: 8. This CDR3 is CASSPGQGVWETQYF. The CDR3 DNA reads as TGTGCCAGCAGCCCAGGACAGGGGGTTTGGGAGACCCAGTACTTC.

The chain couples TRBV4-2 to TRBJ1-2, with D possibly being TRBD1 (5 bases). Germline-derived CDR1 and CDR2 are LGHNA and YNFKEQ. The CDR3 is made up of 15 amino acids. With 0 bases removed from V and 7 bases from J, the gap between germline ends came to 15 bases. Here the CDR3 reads CASSQDLQVSGGYTF. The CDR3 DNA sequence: TGTGCCAGCAGCCAAGATCTACAGGTGTCTGGTGGCTACACCTTC.

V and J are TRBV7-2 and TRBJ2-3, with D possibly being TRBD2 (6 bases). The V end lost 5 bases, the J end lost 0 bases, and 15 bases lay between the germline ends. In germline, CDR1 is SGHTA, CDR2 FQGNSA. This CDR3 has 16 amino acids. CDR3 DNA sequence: TGTGCCAGCAGCCGGCGGTCCGGGGGTAGCACAGATACGCAGTATTTT. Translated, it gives CASSRRSGGSTDTQYF.

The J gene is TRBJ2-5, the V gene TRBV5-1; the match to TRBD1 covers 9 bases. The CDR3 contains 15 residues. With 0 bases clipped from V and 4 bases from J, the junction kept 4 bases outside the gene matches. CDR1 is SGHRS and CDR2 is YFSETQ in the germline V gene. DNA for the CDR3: TGCGCCAGCAGCTTGGGCACAGGGGGCGGAGAGACCCAGTACTTC. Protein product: CASSLGTGGGETQYF.

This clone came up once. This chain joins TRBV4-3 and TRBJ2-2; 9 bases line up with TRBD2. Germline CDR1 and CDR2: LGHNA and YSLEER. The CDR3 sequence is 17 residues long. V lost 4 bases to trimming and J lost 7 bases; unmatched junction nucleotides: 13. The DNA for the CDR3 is TGCGCCAGCAGCCGTACCGGGACTAGCAAATTTAGCGGGGAGCTGTTTTTT. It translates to CASSRTGTSKFSGELFF.

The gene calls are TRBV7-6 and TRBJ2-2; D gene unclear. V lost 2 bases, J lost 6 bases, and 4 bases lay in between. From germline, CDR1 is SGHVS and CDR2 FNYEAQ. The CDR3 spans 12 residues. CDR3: CASSLLAGELFF. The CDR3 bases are TGTGCCAGCAGCTTATTAGCCGGGGAGCTGTTTTTT.

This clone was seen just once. The CDR3 sequence is CASSQVGQGRHNEQFF. The CDR3 DNA is TGTGCCAGCAGCCAAGTGGGACAGGGCAGGCACAATGAGCAGTTCTTC. The genes are TRBV14 and TRBJ2-1; 9 bases fit TRBD1. V was pared by 1 base and J by 5 bases, with 6 bases of the junction left unmatched. The CDR3 runs 16 residues. The V gene's germline CDR1 is SGHDN and CDR2 FVKESK.

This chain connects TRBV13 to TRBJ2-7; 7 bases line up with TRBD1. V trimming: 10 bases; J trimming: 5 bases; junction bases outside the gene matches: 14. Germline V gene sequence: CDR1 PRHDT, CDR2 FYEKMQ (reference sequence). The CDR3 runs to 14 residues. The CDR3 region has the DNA TGTGCCACCACTCTCCGGGACAGAGTCCACGAGCAGTACTTC. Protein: CATTLRDRVHEQYF. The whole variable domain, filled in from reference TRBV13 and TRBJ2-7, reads AAGVIQSPRHLIKEKRETATLKCYPIPRHDTVYWYQQGPGQDPQFLISFYEKMQSDKGSIPDRFSAQQFSDYHSELNMSSLELGDSALYFCATTLRDRVHEQYFGPGTRLTVT.

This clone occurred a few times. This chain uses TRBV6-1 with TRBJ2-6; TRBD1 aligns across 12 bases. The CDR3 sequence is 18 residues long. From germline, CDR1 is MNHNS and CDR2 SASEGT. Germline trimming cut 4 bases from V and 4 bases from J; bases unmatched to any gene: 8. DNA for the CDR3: TGTGCCAGCAGTGCGTCGGGACAGGGGGCATCAGGGGCCAACGTCCTGACTTTC. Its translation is CASSASGQGASGANVLTF.